Listed below are T cell receptor beta chains from one sample, sequenced in a study of blood T cell repertoires in COVID-19. Clones were read by immunoSEQ multiplex PCR, and TCRdb kept only the in-frame ones, dropping some. The sample includes about 160,000 clones, approximately 95% seen only once; the top ten take 3.5% to 5%. Source material: peripheral blood. The source of these receptors is a woman aged 45-65 years with acute or convalescent COVID-19. Each CDR3 is given with its conserved first and last residue. D genes are given only for firm matches. Expanded clones are given a class, and other clones once, few, many or no size at all.

TRBJ1-1	-	-	TRBV30	CAWTPLLTGYTEAFF	TGTGCCTGGACTCCCCTTCTCACAGGGTACACTGAAGCTTTCTTT
TRBJ2-1	-	-	TRBV19	CASSIGAYNEQFF	TGTGCCAGTAGTATTGGGGCATACAATGAGCAGTTCTTC
TRBJ1-5	-	TRBD1	TRBV12-5	CASGLVLGQVLREPQHF	TGTGCTAGTGGTTTGGTACTGGGACAGGTCCTAAGGGAGCCCCAGCATTTT
TRBJ2-7	-	-	TRBV28	CASGLQVREQYF	TGTGCCAGCGGGCTACAGGTTAGGGAGCAGTACTTC
TRBJ2-3	-	TRBD1	TRBV7-2	CASSSRDSPTDTQYF	TGTGCCAGCAGCTCTCGGGACAGCCCCACAGATACGCAGTATTTT
TRBJ1-4	-	-	TRBV2	CASSGLGLRTQNEKLFF	TGTGCCAGCAGTGGGCTCGGACTCCGAACTCAAAATGAAAAACTGTTTTTT
TRBJ1-5	-	-	TRBV19	CASSTGANQPQHF	TGTGCCAGTAGTACAGGGGCCAATCAGCCCCAGCATTTT
TRBJ1-3	-	TRBD1	TRBV5-8	CASSRDRATGNTIYF	TGTGCCAGCAGCAGGGACAGGGCAACTGGAAACACCATATATTTT
TRBJ2-7	-	-	TRBV6-5	CASSSPIGVAEQYF	TGTGCCAGCAGTTCCCCGATCGGAGTCGCGGAGCAGTACTTC
TRBJ2-5	once	TRBD2	TRBV20-1	CSASALGLAGQETQYF	TGCAGTGCTAGTGCCCTAGGACTAGCGGGGCAAGAGACCCAGTACTTC
TRBJ1-5	-	-	TRBV6-2/TRBV6-3	CASSFGVGTGQPQHF	TGTGCCAGCAGTTTTGGGGTCGGTACGGGGCAGCCCCAGCATTTT
TRBJ2-3	-	TRBD2	TRBV7-2	CASSLARTSTYTDTQYF	TGTGCCAGCAGCTTAGCTCGGACTAGCACGTACACAGATACGCAGTATTTT
TRBJ1-1	-	-	TRBV12-3/TRBV12-4	CASSLQGNGAFF	TGTGCCAGCAGTCTCCAGGGGAATGGAGCTTTCTTT
TRBJ1-1	once	TRBD1	TRBV24-1	CATSGGPGQNTEAFF	TGTGCCACCAGTGGCGGACCGGGACAGAATACGGAAGCTTTCTTT
TRBJ1-1	-	-	TRBV30	CAWMWGRRTEAFF	TGTGCCTGGATGTGGGGGCGGCGGACTGAAGCTTTCTTT
TRBJ2-5	-	-	TRBV24-1	CATGDQNQGTQYF	TGTGCCACTGGAGACCAAAACCAAGGGACCCAGTACTTC
TRBJ2-1	-	TRBD2	TRBV11-2	CASDPIAGDGEQFF	TGTGCCAGCGACCCGATAGCGGGAGACGGTGAGCAGTTCTTC
TRBJ2-1	-	-	TRBV24-1	CATSDSQGRNEQFF	TGTGCCACCAGTGATTCCCAGGGCCGTAATGAGCAGTTCTTC
TRBJ1-6	-	-	TRBV11-2	CASSLSGSPLHF	TGTGCCAGCAGCTTATCAGGTTCACCCCTCCACTTT
TRBJ2-7	-	TRBD1	TRBV14	CASSQEAGTGGLEQYF	TGTGCCAGCAGCCAAGAAGCCGGGACAGGGGGCCTCGAGCAGTACTTC
TRBJ1-5	once	-	TRBV19	CASSNGGGLKPQHF	TGTGCCAGTAGTAATGGCGGGGGACTGAAGCCCCAGCATTTT
TRBJ2-3	-	TRBD2	TRBV20-1	CSASPYLTSGEDTQYF	TGCAGTGCTAGTCCCTACCTGACTAGCGGGGAAGATACGCAGTATTTT